These 19 T cell receptor beta chains were all obtained from the same sample, sequenced in a study of OX40 agonist ivuxolimab in advanced cancers. Assay: immunoSEQ multiplex PCR; the TCRdb copy retains only in-frame clones and omits some. The data contain tens of thousands of clones, 86% of them singletons. The sequencing here drew on CD4+ or CD8+ T cells sorted from blood, taken in a trial of the OX40 agonist ivuxolimab. The receptor set was obtained from an adult with an advanced solid tumor such as melanoma, head and neck, liver or kidney cancer.

This clone has a single count. The CDR3 protein is CASSRTVVFNEQFF. The CDR3, as DNA: TGTGCCAGCAGCCGGACAGTGGTCTTCAATGAGCAGTTCTTC. The chain employs TRBV14 and TRBJ2-1; weak D call: TRBD1 (6 bases). Per the germline V gene, CDR1 is SGHDN and CDR2 is FVKESK. V was pared by 4 bases and J by 6 bases, with 13 bases between. The CDR3 contains 14 residues.

The CDR3 sequence: CASSLGDRGREQFF. In DNA form, the CDR3 reads TGTGCCAGCAGCTTGGGGGACAGGGGGCGTGAGCAGTTCTTC. This chain connects TRBV11-3 to TRBJ2-1, with 12 bases matching TRBD1. This CDR3 has 14 amino acids. Losses at the gene ends were 3 bases for V and 9 bases for J; bases not matched to a gene: 3. Looked up from germline, CDR1 is SGHNT and CDR2 is YENEEA.

This chain connects TRBV5-1 to TRBJ2-7; D ambiguous. Germline V gene data show CDR1 as SGHRS and CDR2 as YFSETQ. V was pared by 0 bases and J by 3 bases, with 13 bases between. The CDR3 contains 15 residues. The CDR3 loop is CASSLVGGRNYEQYF. Here the CDR3 DNA reads TGCGCCAGCAGCTTGGTCGGCGGCCGAAACTACGAGCAGTACTTC. Filled out from reference TRBV5-1 and TRBJ2-7, the complete variable domain reads KAGVTQTPRYLIKTRGQQVTLSCSPISGHRSVSWYQQTPGQGLQFLFEYFSETQRNKGNFPGRFSGRQFSNSRSEMNVSTLELGDSALYLCASSLVGGRNYEQYFGPGTRLTVT.

The chain uses TRBV5-6 and TRBJ1-5; unclear D gene. The germline V gene has CDR1 SGHDT and CDR2 YYEEEE. The CDR3 length is 13 residues. V lost 1 base and J lost 7, with 9 bases in between. CDR3 in DNA: TGTGCCAGCAGCTTGAGCCGATGGCAGCCCCAGCATTTT. Its translation is CASSLSRWQPQHF.

This clone has more than one count but fewer than ten. The rearrangement uses TRBV6-6 and TRBJ2-1, with a tentative D call TRBD1 (6 bases). Germline assignment: CDR1 MNHNY and CDR2 SVGAGI (reference sequence). V was pared by 6 bases and J by 1 base, with 10 bases between. The CDR3 extends over 14 amino acids. The CDR3: CASRDSYSYNEQFF. The CDR3 nucleotides are TGTGCCAGCAGGGACAGTTATTCCTACAATGAGCAGTTCTTC.

The rearrangement uses TRBV7-8 and TRBJ2-3; a weak D match, TRBD2 (5 bases). Germline values: CDR1 SGHVS, CDR2 FQNEAQ. CDR3 size: 13 residues. V was pared by 5 bases and J by 2 bases, with 8 bases between. This CDR3 is CASSGGLTDTQYF. The CDR3 region has the DNA TGTGCCAGCAGCGGCGGACTCACAGATACGCAGTATTTT.

This chain uses TRBV2 with TRBJ1-2, with a weak D call TRBD1 (5 bases). The CDR3 is made up of 13 amino acids. The V gene lost 3 bases and the J gene lost 4 bases, with 9 bases spanning the gap. CDR1 and CDR2 (germline): SNHLY, FYNNEI. CDR3 region: CASSEGQVYGYTF. In nucleotides, the CDR3 is TGTGCCAGCAGTGAGGGGCAGGTCTATGGCTACACCTTC.

V and J are TRBV5-1 and TRBJ2-7; D gene uncertain. The CDR3 consists of 14 residues. Germline CDR1 is SGHRS and CDR2 is YFSETQ. Trimming shortened V by 0 bases and J by 1 base, and 8 bases separated the two germline ends. This CDR3 reads CASSLATDSYEQYF. The CDR3 DNA is TGCGCCAGCAGCTTGGCCACCGATTCCTACGAGCAGTACTTC.

The gene calls are TRBV19 and TRBJ2-1; 9 nucleotides match TRBD2. Germline V gives CDR1 LNHDA, CDR2 SQIVND (reference sequence). The CDR3 runs to 12 residues. V trimming: 4 bases; J trimming: 9 bases; junction bases outside the gene matches: 1. DNA for the CDR3: TGTGCCAGTAGTAGCGGGAGGGGTGAGCAGTTCTTC. This gives the protein CASSSGRGEQFF.

The chain employs TRBV6-5 and TRBJ2-1; D uncertain. V was trimmed by 0 bases and J by 7 bases, leaving 7 bases between them. Per the germline V gene, CDR1 is MNHEY and CDR2 is SVGAGI. This CDR3 has 13 amino acids. In nucleotides, the CDR3 is TGTGCCAGCAGTTACTCAAGGGTGAATGAGCAGTTCTTC. Residues: CASSYSRVNEQFF.

The chain couples TRBV27 to TRBJ2-7; D perhaps matches TRBD1 (6 bases). V was trimmed by 7 bases and J by 5 bases, leaving 18 bases between them. This CDR3 spans 14 amino acids. CDR1 is MNHEY, CDR2 SMNVEV, per germline (reference sequence). Here the CDR3 DNA reads TGTGCCAGCAAATCCCAGAGTGGGGGCGACGAGCAGTACTTC. Translation gives CASKSQSGGDEQYF.

The chain combines TRBV29-1 with TRBJ1-2, with D maybe TRBD1 (5 bases). Germline V CDR1 and CDR2: SQVTM, ANQGSEA. The CDR3 totals 13 residues. Trimming took 7 bases from V and 1 from J, leaving 13 bases between them. The chain's CDR3 is CSASGRLNYGYTF. The CDR3 region has the DNA TGCAGCGCGTCGGGACGCCTTAACTATGGCTACACCTTC.

The chain has TRBV9 and TRBJ2-7; TRBD1 is a possible D gene (5 bases). The CDR3 length is 13 residues. Germline V gene sequence: CDR1 SGDLS, CDR2 YYNGEE. The V end lost 4 bases, the J end lost 2 bases, and 10 bases lay between the germline ends. The CDR3 loop is CASSPQGTYEQYF. The CDR3 DNA follows: TGTGCCAGCAGCCCGCAGGGTACCTACGAGCAGTACTTC.

This chain joins TRBV6-5 and TRBJ1-2, with 9 bases fitting TRBD1. The CDR3 is made up of 14 amino acids. The germline gives CDR1 MNHEY, CDR2 SVGAGI. Germline trimming cut 6 bases from V and 3 bases from J; bases unmatched to any gene: 5. The DNA for the CDR3 is TGTGCCAGCAGAGGCCGGGACAGGGACTATGGCTACACCTTC. Protein product: CASRGRDRDYGYTF.

The chain uses TRBV10-3 and TRBJ1-5, with 11 bases aligning to TRBD1. Looked up from germline, CDR1 is ENHRY and CDR2 is SYGVKD. V gave up 5 bases and J gave up 5 bases; unmatched junction bases: 2. The CDR3 runs 14 residues. CDR3 nucleotides: TGTGCCATCAGTCCGGGACAGGGGGATCAGCCCCAGCATTTT. As protein: CAISPGQGDQPQHF.

This rearrangement joins TRBV2 to TRBJ1-3, with unresolved D. This CDR3 has 13 amino acids. V was shortened by 1 base and J by 4 bases, with 5 bases between the two germline ends. CDR1 is SNHLY, CDR2 FYNNEI, per germline. The CDR3 sequence is CASSEDRGNTIYF. The CDR3, as DNA: TGTGCCAGCAGTGAAGACAGAGGAAACACCATATATTTT.

This clone showed up just once. The rearrangement uses TRBV15 and TRBJ1-3, with 9 bases that match TRBD1. J lost 5 bases, V lost 0 bases, and 5 bases had no gene match. This CDR3 region has 16 residues. The germline V gene has CDR1 LNHNV and CDR2 YYDKDF (reference sequence). DNA for the CDR3: TGTGCCACCAGCAGAGATTTGGGACAGGGCAGAAACACCATATATTTT. The encoded protein is CATSRDLGQGRNTIYF.

The chain links TRBV5-4 to TRBJ2-1; perhaps D is TRBD1 or TRBD2 (5 bases each). The germline CDR1 and CDR2 sequences are SGHNT and YYREEE (reference sequence). The CDR3 totals 14 residues. Trimming shortened V by 6 bases and J by 4 bases, and 14 bases separated the two germline ends. The CDR3 protein is CASNPGTGYNEQFF. CDR3 DNA sequence: TGTGCCAGCAACCCAGGGACCGGTTACAATGAGCAGTTCTTC.

J is TRBJ2-1 and V is TRBV6-6; maybe TRBD1 (6 bases). Trimming removed 0 bases from V and 12 bases from J, with 18 bases in between. Per germline, CDR1 MNHNY and CDR2 SVGAGI (reference sequence). The CDR3 contains 15 residues. The CDR3, as DNA: TGTGCCAGCAGTTACTCGAATACAGGGTTTGTAGGGCAGTTCTTC. It translates to CASSYSNTGFVGQFF.